The 24 T cell receptor beta chains listed next were all sequenced from one sample in a study of Tregs in tolerant kidney transplant recipients. Sequenced by immunoSEQ multiplex PCR; TCRdb stores in-frame clones only, minus some. Found here are about 83,000 clones, roughly 98% of them singletons; the top ten hold 0.55% to 0.6%. The source was CD4+ T cells from blood, collected before the transplant. These receptors originate from a human donor who received a combined kidney and bone marrow transplant.

The chain recombines TRBV7-3 with TRBJ1-1; D unclear. V lost 2 bases to trimming and J lost 2 bases, with 9 bases between them. This CDR3 region has 14 residues. Germline V gene lookup returns CDR1 SGHTA and CDR2 FQGTGA. CDR3 sequence (DNA): TGTGCCAGCAGCTTAGCGGGTCTAAACACTGAAGCTTTCTTT. The encoded protein is CASSLAGLNTEAFF.

The chain joins TRBV27 to TRBJ2-3; D perhaps matches TRBD1 (6 bases). The CDR3 has 13 residues. Looked up from germline, CDR1 is MNHEY and CDR2 is SMNVEV (reference sequence). V was cut by 5 bases and J by 4 bases, with 10 bases left in between. The CDR3 sequence is CASSDRPPDTQYF. The CDR3 DNA is TGTGCCAGCAGTGACAGGCCCCCAGATACGCAGTATTTT.

This clone has only one observation. The chain is built from TRBV4-2 and TRBJ2-7; 10 bases match TRBD1. CDR3 size: 14 residues. Germline V gene sequence: CDR1 LGHNA, CDR2 YNFKEQ. J was trimmed by 2 bases and V by 5 bases; bases with no gene match: 3. The CDR3 reads CASSKDRGTYEQYF. The CDR3 bases are TGTGCCAGCAGCAAGGACAGGGGGACCTACGAGCAGTACTTC.

The J gene is TRBJ2-1, the V gene TRBV29-1; TRBD1 is a possible D gene (8 bases). The ends were cut back, 5 bases at V and 8 bases at J, with 16 bases in the middle. This CDR3 is 13 amino acids long. Germline V gene sequence: CDR1 SQVTM, CDR2 ANQGSEA. This chain's CDR3 is CSVNRGGEDEQFF. Written as DNA, the CDR3 is TGCAGCGTTAACAGGGGGGGGGAGGATGAGCAGTTCTTC.

This clone was counted once. No conserved phenylalanine or tryptophan ends this CDR3, so it is likely a read error. The DNA is left out, because the CDR3 cannot be placed on it with certainty; the CDR3 is given as TCRdb lists it. The chain links TRBV29-1 to TRBJ2-7; the table's D call, TRBD2, has no DNA check behind it. The CDR3 has 12 amino acids, counting both end residues. The germline V gene encodes CDR1 SQVTM and CDR2 ANQGSEA. CDR3 amino acids: CSVLTPTSGTHH.

The CDR3 region is CASSARQGVSQETQYF. CDR3 DNA: TGCGCCAGCAGCGCTCGACAGGGGGTGTCCCAAGAGACCCAGTACTTC. The chain recombines TRBV5-1 with TRBJ2-5; 9 bases align to TRBD1. J lost 1 base, V lost 4 bases, and 8 bases had no gene match. This CDR3 comprises 16 residues. The germline CDR1 and CDR2 sequences are SGHRS and YFSETQ.

The rearrangement joins TRBV6-4 to TRBJ1-2; D is perhaps TRBD1 (6 bases). This CDR3 spans 15 amino acids. Germline V gives CDR1 MRHNA, CDR2 SNTAGT. The germline V and J ends were trimmed by 8 bases and 2 bases, with 18 bases remaining between them. CDR3 coding DNA: TGTGCCAGCGCTCGCACCTCAGACAGGAACTATGGCTACACCTTC. It codes for CASARTSDRNYGYTF.

The rearrangement joins TRBV5-5 to TRBJ1-3; no reliable D call. The CDR3 covers 15 residues. The germline V gene encodes CDR1 SGHKS and CDR2 YYEKEE (reference sequence). Trimming pared 0 bases from V and 4 bases from J, leaving 11 bases between. Here the CDR3 DNA reads TGTGCCAGCAGCTTGGACCCCCACGGGGGAAACACCATATATTTT. It specifies CASSLDPHGGNTIYF.

This chain connects TRBV7-2 to TRBJ2-5; 7 bases match TRBD1. Germline V CDR1 and CDR2: SGHTA, FQGNSA. There are 14 residues in the CDR3. V shed 3 bases and J 0 bases; nucleotides not matched to a gene: 1. The CDR3, as DNA: TGTGCCAGCAGCTTCGGGACAGACCAAGAGACCCAGTACTTC. It is translated as CASSFGTDQETQYF.

J is TRBJ2-7 and V is TRBV4-2, with 7 bases identical to TRBD2. Germline CDR1 LGHNA, CDR2 YNFKEQ. Trimming removed 0 bases from V and 6 bases from J; junction bases left unmatched: 8. The CDR3 runs to 15 residues. The CDR3 bases are TGTGCCAGCAGCCAAGATCGGTTTAGCGGGCGCGAGCAGTACTTC. It yields the protein CASSQDRFSGREQYF.

This rearrangement joins TRBV4-1 to TRBJ2-3, with D perhaps TRBD2 (5 bases). The CDR3 runs 15 residues. Per the germline V gene, CDR1 is MGHRA and CDR2 is YSYEKL. The V end was cut by 4 bases, the J end by 0 bases, with 11 bases between. The chain's CDR3 is CASSRSGSSTDTQYF. The CDR3 DNA reads TGCGCCAGCAGCCGTTCGGGGTCTAGCACAGATACGCAGTATTTT.

The chain joins TRBV5-1 to TRBJ1-1, with D maybe TRBD1 (6 bases). The CDR3 runs 14 residues. Trimming shortened V by 4 bases and J by 4 bases, and 14 bases separated the two germline ends. The V gene's germline CDR1 is SGHRS and CDR2 YFSETQ. CDR3: CASSATGWSTEAFF. The CDR3 bases are TGCGCCAGCAGCGCGACAGGTTGGAGCACTGAAGCTTTCTTT.

The gene calls are TRBV7-8 and TRBJ2-1; 10 bases fit TRBD2. CDR1 is SGHVS, CDR2 FQNEAQ, per germline. The V segment lost 1 base and the J segment 8 bases; nucleotides outside the gene matches: 5. The length of the CDR3 is 15 residues. The CDR3 nucleotides read TGTGCCAGCAGCTTAGTTAGCGGGAGGAGCCATGAGCAGTTCTTC. Translated, it gives CASSLVSGRSHEQFF. Supplemented by reference TRBV7-8 and TRBJ2-1, the full variable domain reads GAGVSQSPRYKVAKRGQDVALRCDPISGHVSLFWYQQALGQGPEFLTYFQNEAQLDKSGLPSDRFFAERPEGSVSTLKIQRTQQEDSAVYLCASSLVSGRSHEQFFGPGTRLTVL.

The gene calls are TRBV29-1 and TRBJ2-7, with a possible D match to TRBD1 (6 bases). This CDR3 has 13 residues. The V end lost 1 base, the J end lost 2 bases, and 9 bases lay between the germline ends. Germline CDR1 is SQVTM and CDR2 is ANQGSEA. The CDR3 loop reads CSVEAGDTYEQYF. CDR3 DNA: TGCAGCGTTGAAGCAGGGGATACCTACGAGCAGTACTTC.

The J gene is TRBJ1-1, the V gene TRBV4-1, with 9 bases identical to TRBD1. CDR3 length equals 14 residues. V was clipped by 5 bases and J by 6 bases; unmatched bases: 7. Germline V gene sequence: CDR1 MGHRA, CDR2 YSYEKL. The CDR3: CASSRYRGQPEAFF. Written as DNA, the CDR3 is TGCGCCAGCAGCAGATACAGGGGGCAACCTGAAGCTTTCTTT.

The chain has TRBV4-3 and TRBJ1-6, with 9 bases lining up with TRBD1. The germline gives CDR1 LGHNA, CDR2 YSLEER. This CDR3 is built from 17 residues. V gave up 6 bases and J gave up 5 bases; unmatched junction bases: 11. For the CDR3, the DNA is TGCGCCAGCAGATACTCCCTCAGGACAGGGGATAATTCACCCCTCCACTTT. Protein: CASRYSLRTGDNSPLHF.

V and J are TRBV2 and TRBJ1-1; perhaps TRBD1 as D (5 bases). This CDR3 contains 13 residues. Germline V lookup: CDR1 SNHLY, CDR2 FYNNEI. V was pared by 3 bases and J by 5 bases, with 10 bases between. The CDR3 DNA follows: TGTGCCAGCAGTGACTTGGAGGGGACTGAAGCTTTCTTT. Translating it yields CASSDLEGTEAFF.

The chain recombines TRBV18 with TRBJ2-2; D is ambiguous. V was shortened by 3 bases and J by 0 bases, with 11 bases between the two germline ends. This CDR3 region has 16 residues. CDR1 KGHSH and CDR2 LQKENI come from the germline V gene. This CDR3 is CASSPQPVANTGELFF. DNA of the CDR3: TGTGCCAGCTCACCGCAACCAGTGGCGAACACCGGGGAGCTGTTTTTT.

The chain links TRBV7-2 to TRBJ1-4, with 8 nucleotides matching TRBD1. The CDR3 length is 16 residues. Germline V gene sequence: CDR1 SGHTA, CDR2 FQGNSA. V lost 2 bases and J lost 8; bases outside the gene matches: 10. The CDR3 coding sequence is TGTGCCAGCAGCTTACAGGGGGCGTACCCCTCCGAAAAACTGTTTTTT. It yields the protein CASSLQGAYPSEKLFF.

This chain connects TRBV4-2 to TRBJ2-1; a weak D match, TRBD1 (6 bases). From germline, CDR1 is LGHNA and CDR2 YNFKEQ. The CDR3 has 17 residues. The ends were cut back, 7 bases at V and 1 base at J, with 20 bases in the middle. The CDR3 loop reads CASTLRPGTPSYNEQFF. The CDR3 bases are TGTGCCAGCACCTTACGGCCCGGGACACCATCCTACAATGAGCAGTTCTTC.

This chain links TRBV5-1 with TRBJ2-5; 10 bases agree with TRBD1. Germline V lookup: CDR1 SGHRS, CDR2 YFSETQ. The length of the CDR3 is 15 residues. The trim removed 2 bases at V and 4 bases at J, leaving 5 bases unmatched. The CDR3 bases are TGCGCCAGCAGCTTTAGGACAGGGGGTTTAGAGACCCAGTACTTC. Protein: CASSFRTGGLETQYF.

V and J are TRBV7-2 and TRBJ2-7; 10 bases line up with TRBD2. The CDR3 sequence is 15 residues long. CDR1 is SGHTA and CDR2 is FQGNSA in the germline V gene. Germline trimming cut 2 bases from V and 2 bases from J; bases unmatched to any gene: 3. CDR3 region: CASSLLAGAAYEQYF. The CDR3 nucleotides read TGTGCCAGCAGCTTACTAGCGGGGGCAGCCTACGAGCAGTACTTC. Together with reference TRBV7-2 and TRBJ2-7, the CDR3 gives the full variable domain: GAGVSQSPSNKVTEKGKDVELRCDPISGHTALYWYRQSLGQGLEFLIYFQGNSAPDKSGLPSDRFSAERTGGSVSTLTIQRTQQEDSAVYLCASSLLAGAAYEQYFGPGTRLTVT.

This clone was observed once. The chain joins TRBV11-2 to TRBJ2-1, with D possibly being TRBD2 (6 bases). Germline CDR1 reads SGHAT; CDR2 reads FQNNGV. V lost 2 bases to trimming and J lost 3 bases, with 17 bases between them. The CDR3 has 17 residues. Here the CDR3 reads CASSLKPDYSNYNEQFF. CDR3 nucleotides: TGTGCCAGCAGCTTAAAACCGGACTATTCAAACTACAATGAGCAGTTCTTC.

This chain links TRBV7-2 with TRBJ1-1; D is perhaps TRBD1 (5 bases). Germline CDR1 SGHTA, CDR2 FQGNSA. The ends were cut back, 5 bases at V and 1 base at J, with 11 bases in the middle. The CDR3 is made up of 14 amino acids. The CDR3 reads CASSPGRENTEAFF. CDR3 sequence (DNA): TGTGCCAGCAGCCCAGGGCGGGAGAACACTGAAGCTTTCTTT.